Given below is one TCR beta chain in context. The data derive from a study of PD-1 blockade in classical Hodgkin lymphoma. V was clipped by 6 bases and J by 10 bases, with 18 bases between them. The length of the CDR3 is 13 residues. CDR1 and CDR2 from the germline V gene are SNHLY and FYNNEI. Every patient experienced relapse after autologous stem cell transplantation, and brentuximab vedotin exposure varied. Sequencing was performed with immunoSEQ multiplex PCR; in TCRdb, only in-frame clones are kept and a portion is missing. The data contain about 43,000 clones, roughly three quarters of them singletons.

This clonotype originated in a human donor with classical Hodgkin lymphoma. Source: peripheral blood mononuclear cells (PBMCs), taken before the second cycle of nivolumab. The rearrangement joins TRBV2 to TRBJ1-2, with D possibly being TRBD1 (5 bases). The CDR3 bases are TGTGCCAGCAGCGGTAGTCAGGACACTCCCTACACCTTC. It encodes CASSGSQDTPYTF.